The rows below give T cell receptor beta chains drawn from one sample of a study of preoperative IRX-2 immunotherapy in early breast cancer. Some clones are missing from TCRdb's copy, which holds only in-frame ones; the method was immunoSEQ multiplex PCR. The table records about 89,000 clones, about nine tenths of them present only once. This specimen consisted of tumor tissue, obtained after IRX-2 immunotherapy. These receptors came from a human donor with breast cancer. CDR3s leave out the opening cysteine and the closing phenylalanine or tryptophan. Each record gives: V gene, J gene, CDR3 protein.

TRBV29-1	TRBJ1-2	SVEQVTGDYGYT
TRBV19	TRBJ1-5	ASSIVQDLLQPQH
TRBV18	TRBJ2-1	ASSPRNGDSQEQF
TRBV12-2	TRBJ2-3	ASTPVMRGTVITDTQY
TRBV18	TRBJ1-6	ASSRAVTYAGSPLH
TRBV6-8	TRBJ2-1	ASRVAFYSYNEQF
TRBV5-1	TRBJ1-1	ASSLVAGSNTEAF
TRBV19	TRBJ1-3	ASSILRGLSGNTIY
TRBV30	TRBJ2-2	AWSFSVGRQGGELF
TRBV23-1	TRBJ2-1	ASSLEGYNEQF
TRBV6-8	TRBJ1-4	ASMGSAAPNEKLF
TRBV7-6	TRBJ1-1	ASAEDRGANTEAF
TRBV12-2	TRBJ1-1	ARFKDSSNTEAF
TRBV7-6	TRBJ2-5	ASSVLKPGAQETQY
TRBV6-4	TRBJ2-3	AISRSGVSTDTQY
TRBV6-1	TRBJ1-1	ASSEGGRDEAF
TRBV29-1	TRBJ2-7	SVEGHVYGEQY
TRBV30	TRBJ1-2	AWSAGQRDRSYGYT
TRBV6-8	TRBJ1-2	ASSSTGSLNYGYT
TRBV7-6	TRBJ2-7	ASSLQLAGVEQY
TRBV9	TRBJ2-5	ASSLSGGAFETQY
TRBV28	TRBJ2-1	ASRLKGPYNEQF
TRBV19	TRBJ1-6	ASSRGGSNSSPLH
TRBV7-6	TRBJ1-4	ASSPPGRNEKLF
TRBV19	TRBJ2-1	ASSSEFWNEQF
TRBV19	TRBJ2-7	ASSIGQAGLSYEQY
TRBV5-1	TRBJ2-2	ASSLRGLGDTGELF
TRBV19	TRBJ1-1	ASSIVGRNTEAF
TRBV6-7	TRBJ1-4	ASSLTFSEKLF
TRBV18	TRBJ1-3	ASSPQGLGNTIY
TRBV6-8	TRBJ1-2	ASSDPGGDDGYT
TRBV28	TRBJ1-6	ATLRNNSPLH
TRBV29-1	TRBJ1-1	SVEGRVGTEAF
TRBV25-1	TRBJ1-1	ASTTMGGSEVTAF
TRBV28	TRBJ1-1	ASSSPGQGASTEAF
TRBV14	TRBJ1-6	ASSVGGDSPLH
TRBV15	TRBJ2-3	ATSSLAGGTDTQY
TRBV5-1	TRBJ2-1	ASSLGGGPENEQF
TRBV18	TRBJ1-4	ASSLAGGTNEKLF
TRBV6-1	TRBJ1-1	ASSEVWTKNTEAF
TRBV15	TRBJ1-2	ATSRDPLQGAIGYT
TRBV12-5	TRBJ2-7	ASGLTVGEQY
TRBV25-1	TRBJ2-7	ASSEALGDEQY
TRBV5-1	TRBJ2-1	ASSLEPESRNEQF